Shown below are 25 T cell receptor beta chains from a single sample sequenced in a study of T-cell memory formation after mild COVID-19. TCRdb independently ran MiXCR on the 5' RACE reads; one entry per CDR3 protein. The repertoire holds a few hundred thousand distinct CDR3 sequences, with under 8.5% as singletons. The sequenced material came from PBMCs or a T cell subset sorted from them (not recorded which). The receptors here all came from a man aged 18 to 29 who had mild COVID-19 (a few samples of this study predate the infection). Cell type and time point are not known.

This clonotype turned up a few times. This chain uses TRBV24-1 with TRBJ2-7, with a weak D call TRBD1 (6 bases). Per germline, CDR1 KGHDR and CDR2 SFDVKD. This CDR3 contains 14 residues. With 8 bases removed from V and 4 bases from J, the gap between germline ends came to 17 bases. The CDR3 is CATNTGSTLYEQYF. CDR3 nucleotides: TGTGCCACCAATACAGGGTCCACGTTATACGAGCAGTACTTC.

The chain couples TRBV5-1 to TRBJ1-2, with a tentative D call TRBD1 (5 bases). The germline V gene has CDR1 SGHRS and CDR2 YFSETQ. The V end lost 4 bases, the J end lost 8 bases, and 12 bases lay between the germline ends. The CDR3 has 12 residues. CDR3 region: CASSPGVEGYTF. The CDR3 bases are TGCGCCAGCAGCCCGGGGGTGGAGGGCTACACCTTC.

Only a few counts were recorded for this clonotype. The chain combines TRBV20-1 with TRBJ2-1, with 8 nucleotides matching TRBD2. Trimming at V came to 4 bases and at J to 4 bases, leaving 9 bases not matched to a gene. This CDR3 spans 15 amino acids. Germline V gene sequence: CDR1 DFQATT, CDR2 SNEGSKA (reference sequence). The CDR3 reads CSATPGGAAYNEQFF. The CDR3 DNA sequence: TGCAGTGCTACCCCCGGGGGGGCGGCTTACAATGAGCAGTTCTTC.

The chain uses TRBV20-1 and TRBJ2-5; 11 bases match TRBD2. The CDR3 spans 14 residues. CDR1 DFQATT and CDR2 SNEGSKA come from the germline V gene (reference sequence). V was clipped by 3 bases and J by 7 bases; unmatched bases: 7. The CDR3 DNA sequence: TGCAGTGCTAGGCCGGGACTAGCGGTCTGGACCCAGTACTTC. Its protein is CSARPGLAVWTQYF.

This clonotype was seen repeatedly, ten times or more. V gene TRBV12-3 or TRBV12-4 combines with J gene TRBJ2-1; D is perhaps TRBD2 (5 bases). The CDR3 spans 14 residues. Trimming took 3 bases from V and 1 from J, leaving 7 bases between them. The CDR3 spells CASSLPGSYNEQFF. The CDR3 DNA sequence: TGTGCCAGCAGTTTGCCGGGGTCCTACAATGAGCAGTTCTTC.

This chain uses TRBV5-1 with TRBJ2-7; D is ambiguous. Germline CDR1 reads SGHRS; CDR2 reads YFSETQ. V lost 5 bases, J lost 3 bases, and 9 bases lay in between. This CDR3 comprises 12 residues. The chain's CDR3 is CASRLLNYEQYF. As DNA, the CDR3 is TGCGCCAGCAGACTACTAAACTACGAGCAGTACTTC.

This clonotype has ten or more counts. Here the CDR3 DNA reads TGTGCCAGCAGCTTACAGGGTGGAAACATTCAGTACTTC. This gives the protein CASSLQGGNIQYF. The chain joins TRBV7-2 to TRBJ2-4; tentatively, D is TRBD1 (5 bases). Trimming took 2 bases from V and 6 from J, leaving 8 bases between them. The CDR3 has 13 amino acids. The V gene's germline CDR1 is SGHTA and CDR2 FQGNSA.

The J gene is TRBJ2-7, the V gene TRBV5-1; a possible D gene is TRBD1 (6 bases). Trimming pared 0 bases from V and 6 bases from J, leaving 16 bases between. The germline V gene encodes CDR1 SGHRS and CDR2 YFSETQ. The CDR3 totals 15 residues. CDR3 residues: CASSLGDTVGGEQYF. In nucleotides, the CDR3 is TGCGCCAGCAGCTTGGGGGACACCGTAGGGGGCGAGCAGTACTTC.

This chain uses TRBV4-1 with TRBJ2-5, with unresolved D. The CDR3 totals 16 residues. Trimming left V 4 bases short and J 5 bases short, with 20 bases between. Looked up from germline, CDR1 is MGHRA and CDR2 is YSYEKL. The DNA for the CDR3 is TGCGCCAGCAGCCCCCGTGACCTGATTGGGGTGGAGACCCAGTACTTC. It is translated as CASSPRDLIGVETQYF.

V gene TRBV12-3 or TRBV12-4 combines with J gene TRBJ2-7, with 7 nucleotides matching TRBD1. J gave up 0 bases and V 1 base, and 3 bases lay outside the gene matches. The CDR3 runs 15 residues. Written as DNA, the CDR3 is TGTGCCAGCAGTTTAGGACAGGGCTTCTCCTACGAGCAGTACTTC. Translated: CASSLGQGFSYEQYF.

The V gene is TRBV27, the J gene TRBJ1-6; unclear D gene. The CDR3 spans 12 residues. V lost 4 bases and J lost 7, with 5 bases in between. Germline loops: CDR1 MNHEY, CDR2 SMNVEV (reference sequence). The CDR3 DNA reads TGTGCCAGCAGTTATTGGAATTCACCCCTCCACTTT. Amino acid sequence: CASSYWNSPLHF.

There are many counts of this clonotype. CDR3 protein: CASSLFSSGQPQHF. CDR3 nucleotide sequence: TGTGCCAGCAGCTTGTTTAGTTCGGGTCAGCCCCAGCATTTT. This chain connects TRBV5-6 to TRBJ1-5; D gene unclear. The CDR3 runs 14 residues. V gave up 1 base and J gave up 6 bases, with 11 bases separating them. Looked up from germline, CDR1 is SGHDT and CDR2 is YYEEEE.

This clonotype was detected only a few times. This sequence joins TRBV7-8 and TRBJ1-1, with D possibly matching TRBD1 (6 bases). CDR1 is SGHVS, CDR2 FQNEAQ, per germline. Trimming took off 3 bases at V and 1 base at J, with 12 bases between the two ends. This CDR3 contains 15 residues. The CDR3 bases are TGTGCCAGCAGCTTGGGGGGCGTTAGGAACACTGAAGCTTTCTTT. It codes for CASSLGGVRNTEAFF.

This chain links TRBV6-5 with TRBJ2-2; D possibly corresponds to TRBD1 (6 bases). CDR1 is MNHEY and CDR2 is SVGAGI in the germline V gene. The ends were cut back, 8 bases at V and 5 bases at J, with 15 bases in the middle. The CDR3 covers 14 residues. Here the CDR3 reads CASGTQGRTGELFF. DNA of the CDR3: TGTGCCAGCGGTACACAGGGTCGTACCGGGGAGCTGTTTTTT.

This clonotype has a count of ten or more. CDR3 loop: CASSVVENTEAFF. The DNA for the CDR3 is TGTGCCAGCAGTGTGGTAGAGAACACTGAAGCTTTCTTT. The rearrangement uses TRBV2 and TRBJ1-1, with D hard to call. This CDR3 region has 13 residues. V shed 4 bases and J shed 1 base, with 7 bases lying between them. Looked up from germline, CDR1 is SNHLY and CDR2 is FYNNEI.

This clonotype was counted between two and nine times. CDR3 nucleotides: TGTGCCAGCACAGCGGACCAGACATCTTATGGCTACACCTTC. The encoded protein is CASTADQTSYGYTF. The chain links TRBV6-6 to TRBJ1-2; D gene ambiguous. Trimming left V 7 bases short and J 5 bases short, with 17 bases between. CDR3 size: 14 residues. Germline CDR1 MNHNY, CDR2 SVGAGI (reference sequence).

This sequence joins TRBV28 and TRBJ1-2; D gene uncertain. Germline V gene sequence: CDR1 MDHEN, CDR2 SYDVKM. The CDR3 spans 12 residues. Trimming removed 6 bases at V and 6 bases at J, with 11 bases between. The CDR3 loop reads CASRGPYDGYTF. CDR3 sequence (DNA): TGTGCCAGCAGAGGCCCCTACGATGGCTACACCTTC.

This clonotype has at least ten counts. V gene TRBV11-2 combines with J gene TRBJ2-5; D is undetermined. This CDR3 is 13 amino acids long. CDR1 is SGHAT, CDR2 FQNNGV, per germline. V lost 2 bases to trimming and J lost 3 bases, with 7 bases between them. For the CDR3, the DNA is TGTGCCAGCAGCTTACAGATTGAAGAGACCCAGTACTTC. It is translated as CASSLQIEETQYF.

There are a few counts of this clonotype. The chain couples TRBV20-1 to TRBJ2-1; TRBD1 is a possible D gene (5 bases). CDR1 is DFQATT, CDR2 SNEGSKA, per germline (reference sequence). Trimming pared 5 bases from V and 0 bases from J, leaving 14 bases between. The CDR3 loop spans 15 amino acids. The CDR3 loop reads CSAATAPSSYNEQFF. CDR3 nucleotide sequence: TGCAGTGCTGCGACAGCGCCAAGCTCCTACAATGAGCAGTTCTTC.

The chain employs TRBV3-1 and TRBJ2-5, with unresolved D. This CDR3 spans 16 amino acids. Germline V gene lookup returns CDR1 LGHDT and CDR2 YNNKEL (reference sequence). Trimming stripped 4 bases from V and 0 bases from J, with 15 bases between. The CDR3 coding sequence is TGTGCCAGCAGCCTAAGGGCGGACGCGTACCAAGAGACCCAGTACTTC. Translating it yields CASSLRADAYQETQYF.

Only a few counts were recorded for this clonotype. The V gene is TRBV20-1, the J gene TRBJ1-4; possible D gene TRBD1, 5 bases. Germline CDR1 and CDR2: DFQATT and SNEGSKA (reference sequence). The CDR3 sequence is 15 residues long. Trimming cost V 3 bases and J 4 bases, with 15 bases left between them. The CDR3 spells CSASSMGGDNEKLFF. CDR3 DNA sequence: TGCAGTGCTAGCTCAATGGGAGGGGATAATGAAAAACTGTTTTTT.

As for this clonotype: One junction end does not reproduce the germline sequence, and a read error may be involved. The chain has TRBV10-3 and TRBJ2-1, with D perhaps being TRBD1 or TRBD2 (7 bases each). This CDR3 is built from 12 residues. Germline CDR1 ENHRY, CDR2 SYGVKD. CDR3 sequence: CAIRQSGTAIVF. The CDR3 DNA is TGTGCCATCCGTCAGAGCGGGACAGCTATAGTCTTC.

The table lists this clonotype with many counts. CDR3: CASSQTGLDKETQYF. The CDR3 DNA is TGTGCCAGCAGCCAGACAGGGCTTGATAAAGAGACCCAGTACTTC. V usage is TRBV7-2 and J usage is TRBJ2-5; 7 bases map to TRBD1. The CDR3 covers 15 residues. V lost 5 bases to trimming and J lost 3 bases; unmatched junction nucleotides: 9. Germline CDR1 reads SGHTA; CDR2 reads FQGNSA.

The gene calls are TRBV7-9 and TRBJ2-7, with 7 bases aligning to TRBD1. J was trimmed by 2 bases and V by 3 bases; bases with no gene match: 4. CDR3 size: 14 residues. Germline CDR1 SEHNR, CDR2 FQNEAQ (reference sequence). CDR3 sequence (DNA): TGTGCCAGCAGCTTCCCAGGGGGTACCTACGAGCAGTACTTC. It translates to CASSFPGGTYEQYF.

In its sample, this clonotype was seen a few times. The V gene is TRBV9, the J gene TRBJ2-5, with D possibly being TRBD1 or TRBD2 (6 bases each). Germline CDR1 is SGDLS and CDR2 is YYNGEE. The CDR3 consists of 12 residues. Trimming took 4 bases from V and 9 from J, leaving 13 bases between them. DNA of the CDR3: TGTGCCAGCAGCCCCGGAGGGGGGTCCCAGTACTTC. It codes for CASSPGGGSQYF.